This T cell receptor beta chain was identified in a study of Tregs in tolerant kidney transplant recipients. J gave up 2 bases and V 2 bases, and 10 bases lay outside the gene matches. CDR3 length equals 17 residues. Germline-derived CDR1 and CDR2 are SGHVS and FNYEAQ. This clone was observed a single time. No antigen is known for it. TCRdb's copy holds only in-frame clones and misses some; the assay was immunoSEQ multiplex PCR. The sample has about 83,000 clones; 98% are singletons. Study-level results: For some patients, primers changed over time, blocking nucleotide-level comparison. Validation in larger populations is needed because few patients were studied.

The receptor's source is a human donor who received a combined kidney and bone marrow transplant. Source: CD4+ T cells from blood, taken before the transplant. The chain uses TRBV7-6 and TRBJ2-7; 9 positions agree with TRBD2. CDR3 coding DNA: TGTGCCAGCAGCTTATTAGAATCTAGCGGGGCGGCCTACGAGCAGTACTTC. Residues: CASSLLESSGAAYEQYF. The full variable domain, in which reference TRBV7-6 and TRBJ2-7 provide the parts outside the CDR3, is GAGVSQSPRYKVTKRGQDVALRCDPISGHVSLYWYRQALGQGPEFLTYFNYEAQQDKSGLPNDRFSAERPEGSISTLTIQRTEQRDSAMYRCASSLLESSGAAYEQYFGPGTRLTVT.